The following is a TCR beta chain sequence with its context. What it binds is unknown. The data stem from a study of cytomegalovirus exposure and HLA in healthy donors. Findings of the study overall: Some public TCRs appeared in many individuals, while most sequences were rare.

The V gene's germline CDR1 is SQVTM and CDR2 ANQGSEA. The V and J ends lost 7 bases and 5 bases, in that order; junction bases with no gene match: 10. CDR3 length equals 13 residues. With 60 Vbeta and 13 Jbeta primers, the PCR was carried out. TCRdb keeps only in-frame clones here, not all; method: immunoSEQ multiplex PCR. This table holds under 200,000 clones, approximately 70% found once. The clonotype was recovered from a woman aged 40 to 50 in good health and CMV-seropositive. The specimen sequenced was PBMCs. V usage is TRBV29-1 and J usage is TRBJ2-5; TRBD2 matches 7 bases. The CDR3 nucleotides read TGCAGCGGGGGGGGGAGTTTGTGGGAGACCCAGTACTTC. Residues: CSGGGSLWETQYF. The full variable domain, rest sourced from reference TRBV29-1 and TRBJ2-5, is SAVISQKPSRDICQRGTSLTIQCQVDSQVTMMFWYRQQPGQSLTLIATANQGSEATYESGFVIDKFPISRPNLTFSTLTVSNMSPEDSSIYLCSGGGSLWETQYFGPGTRLLVL.